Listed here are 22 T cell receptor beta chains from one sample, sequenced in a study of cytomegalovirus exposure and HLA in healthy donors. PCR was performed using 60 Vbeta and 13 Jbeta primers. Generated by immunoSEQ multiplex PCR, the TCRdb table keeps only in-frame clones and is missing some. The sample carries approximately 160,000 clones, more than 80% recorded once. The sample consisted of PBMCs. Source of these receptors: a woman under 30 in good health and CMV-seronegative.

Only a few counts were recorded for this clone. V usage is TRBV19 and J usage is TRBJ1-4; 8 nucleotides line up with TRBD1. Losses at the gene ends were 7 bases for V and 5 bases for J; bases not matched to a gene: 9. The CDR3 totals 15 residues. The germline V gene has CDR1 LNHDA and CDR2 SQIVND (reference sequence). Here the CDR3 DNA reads TGTGCCAGTAATATGGTCGGGACAGGCAATGAAAAACTGTTTTTT. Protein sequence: CASNMVGTGNEKLFF.

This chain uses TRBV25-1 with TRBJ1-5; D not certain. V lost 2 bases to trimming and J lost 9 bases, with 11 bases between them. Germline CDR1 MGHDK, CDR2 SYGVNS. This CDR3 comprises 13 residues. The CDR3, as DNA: TGTGCCAGCAGTGAAAGCGGCTCGGGGCCCCAGCATTTT. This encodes CASSESGSGPQHF.

DNA of the CDR3: TGTGCCAGCAGTTCAGGGCAGAACTATGGCTACACCTTC. Translation: CASSSGQNYGYTF. The chain joins TRBV28 to TRBJ1-2, with D perhaps TRBD1 (5 bases). There are 13 residues in the CDR3. V was trimmed by 4 bases and J by 2 bases, leaving 8 bases between them. CDR1 and CDR2 from the germline V gene are MDHEN and SYDVKM.

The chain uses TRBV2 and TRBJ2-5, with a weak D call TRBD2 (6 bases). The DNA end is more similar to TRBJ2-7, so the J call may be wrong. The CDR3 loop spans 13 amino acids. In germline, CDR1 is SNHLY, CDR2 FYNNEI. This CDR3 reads CASRGEASYEQYF. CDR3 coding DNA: TGTGCCAGCAGGGGGGAGGCCTCCTACGAGCAGTACTTC.

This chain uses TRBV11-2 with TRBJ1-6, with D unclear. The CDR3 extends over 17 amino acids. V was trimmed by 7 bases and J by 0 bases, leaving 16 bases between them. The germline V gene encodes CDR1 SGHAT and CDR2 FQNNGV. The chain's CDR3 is CASNTIRGSSYNSPLHF. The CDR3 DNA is TGTGCCAGCAACACAATACGGGGAAGCTCCTATAATTCACCCCTCCACTTT.

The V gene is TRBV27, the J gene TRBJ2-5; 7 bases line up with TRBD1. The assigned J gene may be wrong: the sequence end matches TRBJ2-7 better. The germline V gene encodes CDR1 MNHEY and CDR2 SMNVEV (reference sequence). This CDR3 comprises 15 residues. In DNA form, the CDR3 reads TGTGCCAGCAGTTTATCATCGCAGGGGGCCTACGAGCAGTACTTC. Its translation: CASSLSSQGAYEQYF.

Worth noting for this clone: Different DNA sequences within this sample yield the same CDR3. The CDR3 loop is CASSATGNTEAFF. CDR3 in DNA: TGTGCCAGCAGTGCGACAGGGAACACTGAAGCTTTCTTT. The J gene is TRBJ1-1, the V gene TRBV6-4, with D perhaps TRBD1 (6 bases). This CDR3 has 13 residues. Between the trimmed V and J ends, which lost 4 bases and 1 base, there was a span of 7 bases. Germline CDR1 is MRHNA and CDR2 is SNTAGT.

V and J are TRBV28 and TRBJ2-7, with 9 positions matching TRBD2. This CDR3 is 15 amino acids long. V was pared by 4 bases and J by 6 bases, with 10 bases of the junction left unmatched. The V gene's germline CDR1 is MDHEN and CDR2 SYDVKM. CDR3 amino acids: CASSSSAGGPREQYF. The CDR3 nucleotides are TGTGCCAGCAGTTCATCGGCGGGAGGGCCTCGCGAGCAGTACTTC.

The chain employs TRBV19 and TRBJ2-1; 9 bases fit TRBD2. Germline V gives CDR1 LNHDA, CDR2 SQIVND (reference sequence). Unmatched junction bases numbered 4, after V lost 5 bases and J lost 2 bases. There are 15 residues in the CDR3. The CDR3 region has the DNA TGTGCCAGTAGTCATGGCGGGAGGGCCTACAATGAGCAGTTCTTC. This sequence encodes CASSHGGRAYNEQFF.

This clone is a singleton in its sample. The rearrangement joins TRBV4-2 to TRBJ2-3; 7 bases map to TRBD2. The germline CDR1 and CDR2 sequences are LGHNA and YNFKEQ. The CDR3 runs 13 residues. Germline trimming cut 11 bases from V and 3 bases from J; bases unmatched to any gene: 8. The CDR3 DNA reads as TGTGCCGGGGGGGGAATCGGAACAGATACGCAGTATTTT. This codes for CAGGGIGTDTQYF.

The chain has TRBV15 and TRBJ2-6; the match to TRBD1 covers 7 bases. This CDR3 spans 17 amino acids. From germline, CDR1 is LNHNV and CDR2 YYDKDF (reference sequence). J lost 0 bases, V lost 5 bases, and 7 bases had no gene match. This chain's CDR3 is CATSPWGQSSGANVLTF. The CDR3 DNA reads TGTGCCACCAGCCCCTGGGGACAGTCCTCTGGGGCCAACGTCCTGACTTTC. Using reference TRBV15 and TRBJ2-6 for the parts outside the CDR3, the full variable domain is DAMVIQNPRYQVTQFGKPVTLSCSQTLNHNVMYWYQQKSSQAPKLLFHYYDKDFNNEADTPDNFQSRRPNTSFCFLDIRSPGLGDTAMYLCATSPWGQSSGANVLTFGAGSRLTVL.

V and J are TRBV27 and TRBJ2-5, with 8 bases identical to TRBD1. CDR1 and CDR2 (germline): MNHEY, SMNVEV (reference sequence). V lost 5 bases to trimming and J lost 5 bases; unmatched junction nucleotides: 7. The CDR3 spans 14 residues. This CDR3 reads CASSRSGGRETQYF. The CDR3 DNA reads TGTGCCAGCAGTCGGTCAGGGGGCAGGGAGACCCAGTACTTC.

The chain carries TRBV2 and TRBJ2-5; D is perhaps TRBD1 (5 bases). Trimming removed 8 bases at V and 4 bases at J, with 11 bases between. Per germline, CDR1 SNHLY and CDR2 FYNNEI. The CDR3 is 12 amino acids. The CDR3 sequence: CASFATVETQYF. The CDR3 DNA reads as TGTGCCAGCTTCGCGACAGTAGAGACCCAGTACTTC.

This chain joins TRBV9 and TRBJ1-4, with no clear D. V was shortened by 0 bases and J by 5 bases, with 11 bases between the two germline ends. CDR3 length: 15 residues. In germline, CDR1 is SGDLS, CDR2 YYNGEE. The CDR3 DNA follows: TGTGCCAGCAGCGTAGAGGAGAAGTGGAATGAAAAACTGTTTTTT. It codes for CASSVEEKWNEKLFF. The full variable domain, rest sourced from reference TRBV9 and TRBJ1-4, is DSGVTQTPKHLITATGQRVTLRCSPRSGDLSVYWYQQSLDQGLQFLIQYYNGEERAKGNILERFSAQQFPDLHSELNLSSLELGDSALYFCASSVEEKWNEKLFFGSGTQLSVL.

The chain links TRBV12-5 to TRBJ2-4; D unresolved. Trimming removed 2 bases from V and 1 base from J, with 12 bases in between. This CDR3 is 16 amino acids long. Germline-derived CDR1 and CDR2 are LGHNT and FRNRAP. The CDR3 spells CASGLQATGAKNIQYF. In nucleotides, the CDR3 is TGTGCTAGTGGTTTGCAGGCTACTGGGGCCAAAAACATTCAGTACTTC. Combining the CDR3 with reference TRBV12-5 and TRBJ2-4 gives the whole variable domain DARVTQTPRHKVTEMGQEVTMRCQPILGHNTVFWYRQTMMQGLELLAYFRNRAPLDDSGMPKDRFSAEMPDATLATLKIQPSEPRDSAVYFCASGLQATGAKNIQYFGAGTRLSVL.

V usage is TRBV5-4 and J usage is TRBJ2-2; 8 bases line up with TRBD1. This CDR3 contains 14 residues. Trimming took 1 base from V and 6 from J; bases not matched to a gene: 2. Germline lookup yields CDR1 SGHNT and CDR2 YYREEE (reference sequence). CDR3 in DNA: TGTGCCAGCAGCTTGTCCAGGGGGCCCGGGGAGCTGTTTTTT. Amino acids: CASSLSRGPGELFF. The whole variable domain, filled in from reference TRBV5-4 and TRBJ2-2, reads ETGVTQSPTHLIKTRGQQVTLRCSSQSGHNTVSWYQQALGQGPQFIFQYYREEENGRGNFPPRFSGLQFPNYSSELNVNALELDDSALYLCASSLSRGPGELFFGEGSRLTVL.

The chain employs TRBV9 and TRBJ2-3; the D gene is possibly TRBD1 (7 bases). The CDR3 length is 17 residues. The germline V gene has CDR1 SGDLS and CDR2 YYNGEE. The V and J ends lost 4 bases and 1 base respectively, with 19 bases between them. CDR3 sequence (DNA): TGTGCCAGCAGCTACCTCCAGGGGGGCGCCCGCACAGATACGCAGTATTTT. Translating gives CASSYLQGGARTDTQYF.

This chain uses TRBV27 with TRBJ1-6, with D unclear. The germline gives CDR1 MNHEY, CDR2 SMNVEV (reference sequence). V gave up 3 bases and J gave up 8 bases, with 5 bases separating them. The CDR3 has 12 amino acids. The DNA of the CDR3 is TGTGCCAGCAGTTTCCCCGATTCACCCCTCCACTTT. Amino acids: CASSFPDSPLHF.

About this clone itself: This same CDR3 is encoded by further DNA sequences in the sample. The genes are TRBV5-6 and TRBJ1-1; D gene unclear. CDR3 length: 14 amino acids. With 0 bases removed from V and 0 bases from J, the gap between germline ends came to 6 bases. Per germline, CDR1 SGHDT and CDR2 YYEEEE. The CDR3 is CASSLGLLNTEAFF. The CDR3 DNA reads TGTGCCAGCAGCTTGGGGCTCTTGAACACTGAAGCTTTCTTT.

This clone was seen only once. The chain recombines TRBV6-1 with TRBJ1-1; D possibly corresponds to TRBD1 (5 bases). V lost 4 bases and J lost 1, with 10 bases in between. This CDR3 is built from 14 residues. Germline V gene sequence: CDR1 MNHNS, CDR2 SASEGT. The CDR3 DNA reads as TGTGCCAGCAGTGTACAGGCTCAGAACACTGAAGCTTTCTTT. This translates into CASSVQAQNTEAFF.

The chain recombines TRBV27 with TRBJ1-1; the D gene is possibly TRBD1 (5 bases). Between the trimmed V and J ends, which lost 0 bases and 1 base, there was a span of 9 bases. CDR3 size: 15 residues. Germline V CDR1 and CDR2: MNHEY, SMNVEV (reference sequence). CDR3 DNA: TGTGCCAGCAGTTTATCATCCAGGGCGAACACTGAAGCTTTCTTT. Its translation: CASSLSSRANTEAFF.

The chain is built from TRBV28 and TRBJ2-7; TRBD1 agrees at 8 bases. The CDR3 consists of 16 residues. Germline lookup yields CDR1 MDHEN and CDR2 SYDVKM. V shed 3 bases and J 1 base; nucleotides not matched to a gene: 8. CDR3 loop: CASSFLRGRWSYEQYF. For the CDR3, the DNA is TGTGCCAGCAGTTTTCTCAGGGGGCGTTGGTCCTACGAGCAGTACTTC.